The sequence of this T cell receptor (beta chain) was determined in a study of a mutant IDH1 vaccine in newly diagnosed glioma. For the study at large: Eight vaccinations went to patients in weeks 1, 3, 5, 7, 11, 15, 19, 23. Commencement of vaccination occurred 4-6 weeks following radiotherapy alone, or concurrently with temozolomide cycles. Previous care, which was radiotherapy, temozolomide, or both, most often involved both.

V lost 0 bases, J lost 0 bases, and 15 bases lay in between. CDR1 and CDR2 (germline): MGHRA, YSYEKL. The CDR3 sequence is 18 residues long. Noted time point: week 11, during vaccination. All doses held 300 ug of mutant IDH1 20-mer peptide, with topical imiquimod. Clones were sequenced by immunoSEQ multiplex PCR, and TCRdb holds only the in-frame ones, with some missing. The table has roughly 57,000 clones, 70% to 90% seen once. The sample holds one count of this clone. Its antigen is unidentified. Specimen: PBMCs, collected from a glioma patient whose treatment included an IDH1 peptide vaccine. The chain uses TRBV4-1 and TRBJ1-5, with D unresolved. The source is a man between 35 and 55 years old with glioma. The CDR3 loop is CASSQESRTANSNQPQHF. The CDR3 DNA reads TGCGCCAGCAGCCAAGAATCTCGAACAGCTAATAGCAATCAGCCCCAGCATTTT.